These T cell receptor beta chains were read from a single sample in a study of blood T cell repertoires in COVID-19. This table comes from immunoSEQ multiplex PCR, and its TCRdb copy is limited to in-frame clones, with some not included. The repertoire consists of a few hundred thousand clones, with roughly 86% occurring once and the leading ten covering approximately 9%. Specimen: PBMCs or T cells enriched from blood (not recorded which). The receptors were sampled from a woman in her late teens or twenties who had recovered from COVID-19. CDR3s include the opening cysteine and the closing phenylalanine or tryptophan. A D gene is named only where the DNA matches it firmly. Clone size is not always given. Where it is, it says once, few, many or a class for expanded clones.

cdr3_nt: TGTGCCAGCAGTGATGGGTTCGGGGAGCAGTACTTC
cdr3_aa: CASSDGFGEQYF
d_call: -
v_call: TRBV2
clone_size: -
j_call: TRBJ2-7

cdr3_nt: TGTGCCAGTAGTATATCACTCCTCGGTCAAGAGACCCAGTACTTC
cdr3_aa: CASSISLLGQETQYF
d_call: -
v_call: TRBV19
clone_size: -
j_call: TRBJ2-5

cdr3_nt: TGTGCCAGCAGCCGGTGGGGGACAGGGGCCTCTGAAGCTTTCTTT
cdr3_aa: CASSRWGTGASEAFF
d_call: TRBD1
v_call: TRBV5-4
clone_size: -
j_call: TRBJ1-1

cdr3_nt: TGTGCCATCAGTGAGTCCGAGGGATCCTACGAGCAGTACTTC
cdr3_aa: CAISESEGSYEQYF
d_call: -
v_call: TRBV10-3
clone_size: -
j_call: TRBJ2-7

cdr3_nt: TGTGCCAGCAGCAAAGAAGGGACAGCAATCAATCAGCCCCAGCATTTT
cdr3_aa: CASSKEGTAINQPQHF
d_call: TRBD1
v_call: TRBV7-8
clone_size: -
j_call: TRBJ1-5

cdr3_nt: TGTGCCAGCTCACCGGAGCACTCTCGCGAGCAGTACTTC
cdr3_aa: CASSPEHSREQYF
d_call: -
v_call: TRBV18
clone_size: -
j_call: TRBJ2-7

cdr3_nt: TGTGCCAGCTCAACCTCTCCAGTTTCCAACACTGAAGCTTTCTTT
cdr3_aa: CASSTSPVSNTEAFF
d_call: -
v_call: TRBV18
clone_size: few
j_call: TRBJ1-1

cdr3_nt: TGTGCCAGCAGTTCTAGCGGGGGGGCCTGGACAGATACGCAGTATTTT
cdr3_aa: CASSSSGGAWTDTQYF
d_call: TRBD2
v_call: TRBV6-5
clone_size: -
j_call: TRBJ2-3

cdr3_nt: TGTGCCAGTAGTATAGTGGCACTAAACACTGAAGCTTTCTTT
cdr3_aa: CASSIVALNTEAFF
d_call: -
v_call: TRBV19
clone_size: -
j_call: TRBJ1-1

cdr3_nt: TGTGCCAGTAGTGTACTCAGGGGGCTGGGTAGATACACTGAAGCTTTCTTT
cdr3_aa: CASSVLRGLGRYTEAFF
d_call: TRBD1
v_call: TRBV19
clone_size: -
j_call: TRBJ1-1

cdr3_nt: TGTGCCAGCAGCTTGGTACCCGAGGTAATGGACTACACCTTC
cdr3_aa: CASSLVPEVMDYTF
d_call: -
v_call: TRBV5-5
clone_size: -
j_call: TRBJ1-2

cdr3_nt: TGTGCCAGTAGTATTGTGTGGGCCGGCGAGCAGTACTTC
cdr3_aa: CASSIVWAGEQYF
d_call: -
v_call: TRBV19
clone_size: once
j_call: TRBJ2-7

cdr3_nt: TGTGCCAGGACGAAAATGGGGGCCCTGAACACTGAAGCTTTCTTT
cdr3_aa: CARTKMGALNTEAFF
d_call: -
v_call: TRBV2
clone_size: -
j_call: TRBJ1-1

cdr3_nt: TGTGCCAGTAGCCGGCAGGGGGCCGACGGTGAAAAACTGTTTTTT
cdr3_aa: CASSRQGADGEKLFF
d_call: TRBD1
v_call: TRBV19
clone_size: -
j_call: TRBJ1-4

cdr3_nt: TGTGCCAGCGGCGGGACAGGGGGCACACCCCTCCACTTT
cdr3_aa: CASGGTGGTPLHF
d_call: TRBD1
v_call: TRBV28
clone_size: -
j_call: TRBJ1-6

cdr3_nt: TGTGCCAGCAGTTATTTCGAGGGATGGGGCACTGAAGCTTTCTTT
cdr3_aa: CASSYFEGWGTEAFF
d_call: -
v_call: TRBV6-2/TRBV6-3
clone_size: -
j_call: TRBJ1-1

cdr3_nt: TGTGCCAGCAGCTTTCCACAGGGTCAGATTGAAGCTTTCTTT
cdr3_aa: CASSFPQGQIEAFF
d_call: -
v_call: TRBV5-5
clone_size: once
j_call: TRBJ1-1

cdr3_nt: TGTGCCAGCAGCCCGGACACGAGCTCCTACAATGAGCAGTTCTTC
cdr3_aa: CASSPDTSSYNEQFF
d_call: -
v_call: TRBV5-4
clone_size: -
j_call: TRBJ2-1

cdr3_nt: TGTGCCAGCAGTGGACGGTGGAGTTCCTATAATTCACCCCTCCACTTT
cdr3_aa: CASSGRWSSYNSPLHF
d_call: -
v_call: TRBV6-1
clone_size: -
j_call: TRBJ1-6

cdr3_nt: TGTGCCTGTAGTCCAGCCGGGAATCAGCCCCAGCATTTT
cdr3_aa: CACSPAGNQPQHF
d_call: -
v_call: TRBV30
clone_size: few
j_call: TRBJ1-5

cdr3_nt: TGTGCCAGCAGCCCTAGAACGTTATCCTACGAGCAGTACTTC
cdr3_aa: CASSPRTLSYEQYF
d_call: -
v_call: TRBV7-9
clone_size: -
j_call: TRBJ2-7

cdr3_nt: TGTGCCAGCAGTTCATTGGGACAGGGGAAATCGGAGACCCAGTACTTC
cdr3_aa: CASSSLGQGKSETQYF
d_call: TRBD1
v_call: TRBV28
clone_size: -
j_call: TRBJ2-5

cdr3_nt: TGTGCCAGCAGCCAGCAAGCGGGGGGTAGCCAAGAGACCCAGTACTTC
cdr3_aa: CASSQQAGGSQETQYF
d_call: TRBD2
v_call: TRBV4-2
clone_size: few
j_call: TRBJ2-5

cdr3_nt: TGTGCCAGCAGCCAAGGGCGGCTTGGAGCTTTCTTT
cdr3_aa: CASSQGRLGAFF
d_call: -
v_call: TRBV14
clone_size: -
j_call: TRBJ1-1

cdr3_nt: TGTGCCAGCAGCCAACTATGGGGGGGCGATACGCAGTATTTT
cdr3_aa: CASSQLWGGDTQYF
d_call: -
v_call: TRBV3-1/TRBV3-2
clone_size: -
j_call: TRBJ2-3

cdr3_nt: TGTGCCAGCAGCCATTCGGCAGGGGGCTACAATGAGCAGTTCTTC
cdr3_aa: CASSHSAGGYNEQFF
d_call: TRBD1
v_call: TRBV3-1/TRBV3-2
clone_size: -
j_call: TRBJ2-1

cdr3_nt: TGTGCCAGCAGACTACAGGGACTAAGGATCAATTCACCCCTCCACTTT
cdr3_aa: CASRLQGLRINSPLHF
d_call: -
v_call: TRBV28
clone_size: few
j_call: TRBJ1-6

cdr3_nt: TGTGCCAGCAGCCAAGTCCGTTCAGCGGGTGGCTACACCTTC
cdr3_aa: CASSQVRSAGGYTF
d_call: -
v_call: TRBV4-2
clone_size: few
j_call: TRBJ1-2

cdr3_nt: TGTGCCAGCAGTTACTCGAGACTAGCGGGGAGGGAGACAGATACGCAGTATTTT
cdr3_aa: CASSYSRLAGRETDTQYF
d_call: TRBD2
v_call: TRBV6-2/TRBV6-3
clone_size: -
j_call: TRBJ2-3

cdr3_nt: TGTGCCTGGGACAATGGGCAGGGGTGGAATCAGCCCCAGCATTTT
cdr3_aa: CAWDNGQGWNQPQHF
d_call: -
v_call: TRBV30
clone_size: once
j_call: TRBJ1-5

cdr3_nt: TGTGCCAGCAGTCGTCCGGGACAGAGCTCCTACGAGCAGTACTTC
cdr3_aa: CASSRPGQSSYEQYF
d_call: TRBD1
v_call: TRBV28
clone_size: -
j_call: TRBJ2-7

cdr3_nt: TGTGCCAGCAGTGACGCTGCTGAAGTGGGGGCTCGGAACACTGAAGCTTTCTTT
cdr3_aa: CASSDAAEVGARNTEAFF
d_call: -
v_call: TRBV6-2/TRBV6-3
clone_size: few
j_call: TRBJ1-1

cdr3_nt: TGTGCCAGTTGGGGCCTAGGGAATAGCAATCAGCCCCAGCATTTT
cdr3_aa: CASWGLGNSNQPQHF
d_call: -
v_call: TRBV19
clone_size: once
j_call: TRBJ1-5

cdr3_nt: TGTGCCAGCAGCGTGGCAGGGGGCGCGGAAAAACTGTTTTTT
cdr3_aa: CASSVAGGAEKLFF
d_call: TRBD1
v_call: TRBV9
clone_size: -
j_call: TRBJ1-4

cdr3_nt: TGTGCCTGGCAGCACGGACAGGGGTCAGGGGGCAATCAGCCCCAGCATTTT
cdr3_aa: CAWQHGQGSGGNQPQHF
d_call: TRBD1
v_call: TRBV30
clone_size: -
j_call: TRBJ1-5

cdr3_nt: TGTGCCAGTAGTTTGGGGCCTGGAAACACCATATATTTT
cdr3_aa: CASSLGPGNTIYF
d_call: -
v_call: TRBV19
clone_size: -
j_call: TRBJ1-3

cdr3_nt: TGCGCCAGCAGCCAATCTCGACAGGGTGTATCCTACAATGAGCAGTTCTTC
cdr3_aa: CASSQSRQGVSYNEQFF
d_call: TRBD1
v_call: TRBV4-1
clone_size: -
j_call: TRBJ2-1

cdr3_nt: TGTGCCAGTAGTATCCAGACCGGGACTAATGAAAAACTGTTTTTT
cdr3_aa: CASSIQTGTNEKLFF
d_call: -
v_call: TRBV19
clone_size: -
j_call: TRBJ1-4

cdr3_nt: TGTGCCAGCAGCTTAGGGCAGGGCTGGCCCGCAACTAATGAAAAACTGTTTTTT
cdr3_aa: CASSLGQGWPATNEKLFF
d_call: -
v_call: TRBV7-8
clone_size: -
j_call: TRBJ1-4